This T cell receptor beta chain comes out of a study of cytomegalovirus exposure and HLA in healthy donors. Findings and limits, study-wide: A later analysis found common viral pathogens apparently linked to several of the most significant clusters. A missense DCLRE1C variant was associated with V- and J-gene trimming of TCR beta chains in a later analysis, and an independent cohort replicated the association. Within an earlier analysis, most TCR beta V segments proved productive either about 90% or about 30% of the time. The study recorded about 160 TCR beta chains that were cytomegalovirus-associated.

It was with 60 Vbeta and 13 Jbeta primers that the PCR ran. TCRdb's copy holds only in-frame clones and misses some; the assay was immunoSEQ multiplex PCR. Of over 130,000 clones in the sample, around two thirds were seen once. The V end lost 0 bases, the J end lost 7 bases, and 19 bases lay between the germline ends. Looked up from germline, CDR1 is LNHDA and CDR2 is SQIVND (reference sequence). This CDR3 is 17 amino acids long. A remark on this clone: Its antigen is undetermined.

The V call is TRBV19, the J call TRBJ1-5; D unresolved. The material sequenced was PBMCs. The clonotype was recovered from a male donor in good health and CMV-seronegative. As DNA, the CDR3 is TGTGCCAGTAGTATAGATTCCCTGGGGAGGGTGGGACAGCCCCAGCATTTT. This translates into CASSIDSLGRVGQPQHF.